The 29 T cell receptor beta chains below come from one sample, sequenced in a study of OX40 agonist ivuxolimab in advanced cancers. Repertoires were generated with immunoSEQ multiplex PCR, while TCRdb's copy carries only in-frame clones and drops some. Among tens of thousands of clones listed, approximately 90% were seen once. Sequencing was performed on CD4+ or CD8+ T cells sorted from blood, taken in a trial of the OX40 agonist ivuxolimab. The origin of the receptors is an adult with an advanced solid tumor such as melanoma, head and neck, liver or kidney cancer.

The chain recombines TRBV7-3 with TRBJ1-1; D might be TRBD1 (5 bases). CDR3 size: 13 residues. The germline gives CDR1 SGHTA, CDR2 FQGTGA. V was pared by 3 bases and J by 2 bases, with 7 bases between. In nucleotides, the CDR3 is TGTGCCAGCAGCTTCGGGGCAAACACTGAAGCTTTCTTT. Protein: CASSFGANTEAFF.

This chain links TRBV4-1 with TRBJ1-1; TRBD1 aligns across 8 bases. J gave up 5 bases and V 5 bases, and 13 bases lay outside the gene matches. Per germline, CDR1 MGHRA and CDR2 YSYEKL. This CDR3 has 16 amino acids. The DNA of the CDR3 is TGCGCCAGCAGCAGCGGACAGGGAATGGCGGAGACTGAAGCTTTCTTT. This translates into CASSSGQGMAETEAFF.

V usage is TRBV7-9 and J usage is TRBJ2-7; D is unresolved. The CDR3 is 13 residues long. V lost 5 bases and J lost 3, with 11 bases in between. CDR1 and CDR2 (germline): SEHNR, FQNEAQ (reference sequence). The CDR3 DNA reads TGTGCCAGCAGCCCTCCACGGAGCTACGAGCAGTACTTC. This encodes CASSPPRSYEQYF.

The chain has TRBV7-9 and TRBJ1-2; D is uncertain. The CDR3 runs to 13 residues. Trimming removed 0 bases from V and 2 bases from J, with 4 bases in between. Germline V CDR1 and CDR2: SEHNR, FQNEAQ (reference sequence). CDR3 nucleotides: TGTGCCAGCAGCTTAGCTGTGAACTATGGCTACACCTTC. This translates into CASSLAVNYGYTF.

This clone has only one observation. The chain joins TRBV5-8 to TRBJ1-1; D possibly corresponds to TRBD1 (5 bases). Germline V lookup: CDR1 SGHTS, CDR2 YDEGEE. The length of the CDR3 is 15 residues. Trimming pared 0 bases from V and 4 bases from J, leaving 13 bases between. The CDR3 region is CASSLVGGLGTEAFF. CDR3 nucleotides: TGTGCCAGCAGCTTGGTTGGGGGTTTGGGCACTGAAGCTTTCTTT. Full variable domain (rest looked up from reference TRBV5-8 and TRBJ1-1): EAGVTQSPTHLIKTRGQQATLRCSPISGHTSVYWYQQALGLGLQFLLWYDEGEERNRGNFPPRFSGRQFPNYSSELNVNALELEDSALYLCASSLVGGLGTEAFFGQGTRLTVV.

The table lists this clone with a few counts. The chain uses TRBV7-8 and TRBJ1-5, with D uncertain. CDR3 length: 17 residues. Deletions cut 3 bases from V and 0 bases from J, with 15 bases between. Looked up from germline, CDR1 is SGHVS and CDR2 is FQNEAQ. CDR3 amino acids: CASSLGGGPYSNQPQHF. Written as DNA, the CDR3 is TGTGCCAGCAGCTTGGGCGGAGGGCCATATAGCAATCAGCCCCAGCATTTT.

The J gene is TRBJ2-7, the V gene TRBV28; tentative D call: TRBD2 (5 bases). This CDR3 region has 12 residues. CDR1 and CDR2 (germline): MDHEN, SYDVKM. V was trimmed by 3 bases and J by 4 bases, leaving 7 bases between them. CDR3 in amino acids: CASSFRGYEQYF. CDR3 in DNA: TGTGCCAGCAGTTTTAGAGGGTACGAGCAGTACTTC.

The chain couples TRBV4-3 to TRBJ2-1; no clear D. Germline lookup yields CDR1 LGHNA and CDR2 YSLEER. The CDR3 covers 17 residues. The V gene lost 0 bases and the J gene lost 0 bases, with 12 bases spanning the gap. CDR3 sequence reads: CASSQEPGYGSYNEQFF. The CDR3 DNA sequence: TGCGCCAGCAGCCAAGAGCCGGGCTATGGCTCCTACAATGAGCAGTTCTTC.

This clone has a handful of counts. V is TRBV5-5 and J is TRBJ2-7; a weak D match, TRBD1 (6 bases). The CDR3 spans 13 residues. The V gene lost 5 bases and the J gene lost 2 bases, with 11 bases spanning the gap. From germline, CDR1 is SGHKS and CDR2 YYEKEE (reference sequence). This CDR3 is CASSDRTAYEQYF. The CDR3, as DNA: TGTGCCAGCAGTGACAGGACCGCCTACGAGCAGTACTTC. Full variable domain (outside the CDR3, taken from reference TRBV5-5 and TRBJ2-7): DAGVTQSPTHLIKTRGQQVTLRCSPISGHKSVSWYQQVLGQGPQFIFQYYEKEERGRGNFPDRFSARQFPNYSSELNVNALLLGDSALYLCASSDRTAYEQYFGPGTRLTVT.

The J gene is TRBJ2-1, the V gene TRBV4-1; D remains unclear. V was clipped by 1 base and J by 1 base, with 8 bases between them. Germline lookup yields CDR1 MGHRA and CDR2 YSYEKL. The CDR3 is 15 residues long. In nucleotides, the CDR3 is TGCGCCAGCAGCCAAGGGGCCGGTTCCTACAATGAGCAGTTCTTC. It translates to CASSQGAGSYNEQFF.

The chain couples TRBV27 to TRBJ2-6, with D possibly TRBD2 on 6 matching bases. Germline CDR1 MNHEY, CDR2 SMNVEV (reference sequence). The V and J ends lost 2 bases and 2 bases respectively, with 7 bases between them. The CDR3 covers 15 residues. CDR3 region: CASSLTGAGANVLTF. CDR3 DNA sequence: TGTGCCAGCAGTTTAACGGGAGCTGGGGCCAACGTCCTGACTTTC.

In this sample, this clone turned up a few times. The V gene is TRBV11-1, the J gene TRBJ2-2, with a weak D call TRBD2 (5 bases). This CDR3 region has 18 residues. CDR1 and CDR2 from the germline V gene are SGHAT and FQDESV (reference sequence). V was pared by 4 bases and J by 1 base, with 19 bases between. The CDR3 DNA follows: TGTGCCAGCAGCTCAAGGTTTGGGCTAGCCAAGAACACCGGGGAGCTGTTTTTT. Translating it yields CASSSRFGLAKNTGELFF.

The chain is built from TRBV6-1 and TRBJ2-7; D is uncertain. Germline V gene data show CDR1 as MNHNS and CDR2 as SASEGT. The V end lost 1 base, the J end lost 2 bases, and 12 bases lay between the germline ends. This CDR3 is built from 15 residues. The CDR3 loop reads CASSEGGVPAYEQYF. CDR3 nucleotide sequence: TGTGCCAGCAGTGAAGGTGGGGTCCCCGCCTACGAGCAGTACTTC.

The chain employs TRBV6-5 and TRBJ2-7; D perhaps matches TRBD2 (5 bases). The ends were cut back, 0 bases at V and 0 bases at J, with 12 bases in the middle. The CDR3 has 16 amino acids. Germline CDR1 and CDR2: MNHEY and SVGAGI. CDR3 in DNA: TGTGCCAGCAGTTACTCGACCGGGGAGCTCTCCTACGAGCAGTACTTC. Its protein is CASSYSTGELSYEQYF.

The chain carries TRBV11-2 and TRBJ2-2; D not certain. Trimming took off 0 bases at V and 1 base at J, with 12 bases between the two ends. CDR3 length equals 17 residues. The germline gives CDR1 SGHAT, CDR2 FQNNGV. The CDR3 DNA sequence: TGTGCCAGCAGCTTAGATGACCCTTACTTGAACACCGGGGAGCTGTTTTTT. This codes for CASSLDDPYLNTGELFF. Filled out from reference TRBV11-2 and TRBJ2-2, the complete variable domain reads EAGVAQSPRYKIIEKRQSVAFWCNPISGHATLYWYQQILGQGPKLLIQFQNNGVVDDSQLPKDRFSAERLKGVDSTLKIQPAKLEDSAVYLCASSLDDPYLNTGELFFGEGSRLTVL.

The rearrangement links TRBV28 to TRBJ2-7; the match to TRBD2 covers 8 bases. V dropped 7 bases and J dropped 0; count of bases not matched to a gene: 8. The germline CDR1 and CDR2 sequences are MDHEN and SYDVKM. The CDR3 runs to 15 residues. CDR3 residues: CASTWSGGASYEQYF. CDR3 bases: TGTGCCAGCACCTGGAGCGGGGGAGCCTCCTACGAGCAGTACTTC.

This sequence joins TRBV11-2 and TRBJ2-7; no reliable D call. The CDR3 has 14 residues. CDR1 and CDR2 from the germline V gene are SGHAT and FQNNGV. V shed 0 bases and J shed 7 bases, with 13 bases lying between them. The DNA of the CDR3 is TGTGCCAGCAGCTTAGACCCGGGCCTCCTGGAGCAGTACTTC. Its protein product is CASSLDPGLLEQYF.

This clone is medium-sized in the sample. J is TRBJ2-7 and V is TRBV7-9; D may be TRBD1 or TRBD2 (5 bases each). This CDR3 spans 13 amino acids. Germline assignment: CDR1 SEHNR and CDR2 FQNEAQ (reference sequence). With 5 bases removed from V and 7 bases from J, the gap between germline ends came to 15 bases. The chain's CDR3 is CASSRDGMAEQYF. CDR3 bases: TGTGCCAGCAGCCGGGACGGCATGGCGGAGCAGTACTTC.

In this sample, this clone turned up once. V gene TRBV29-1 combines with J gene TRBJ2-3; 11 positions match TRBD2. Unmatched junction bases numbered 0, after V lost 7 bases and J lost 0 bases. Germline V gives CDR1 SQVTM, CDR2 ANQGSEA. The CDR3 has 13 amino acids. The CDR3 protein is CSGLAGSTDTQYF. The CDR3, as DNA: TGCAGCGGACTAGCGGGAAGCACAGATACGCAGTATTTT.

The V and J genes are TRBV27 and TRBJ1-3, with TRBD1 matching over 9 bases. Germline V gene sequence: CDR1 MNHEY, CDR2 SMNVEV (reference sequence). This CDR3 is built from 16 residues. Losses at the gene ends were 2 bases for V and 1 base for J; bases not matched to a gene: 3. CDR3 sequence reads: CASSLTGQGSGNTIYF. The CDR3 DNA reads TGTGCCAGCAGTTTAACAGGACAGGGGTCTGGAAACACCATATATTTT.

This rearrangement joins TRBV7-2 to TRBJ2-3; tentative D call: TRBD2 (6 bases). The CDR3 spans 16 residues. The germline V gene encodes CDR1 SGHTA and CDR2 FQGNSA. The V end was cut by 1 base, the J end by 3 bases, with 14 bases between. Here the CDR3 DNA reads TGTGCCAGCAGCTTAGTGCAGGGAGGTTCAACAGATACGCAGTATTTT. This encodes CASSLVQGGSTDTQYF.

V gene TRBV28 combines with J gene TRBJ2-1; D gene uncertain. Trimming stripped 3 bases from V and 7 bases from J, with 13 bases between. The CDR3 length is 14 residues. CDR1 and CDR2 (germline): MDHEN, SYDVKM. The CDR3 sequence: CASSFRMILNEQFF. The DNA for the CDR3 is TGTGCCAGCAGTTTTCGGATGATATTGAATGAGCAGTTCTTC.

The rearrangement joins TRBV19 to TRBJ2-5, with D unclear. Trimming took off 1 base at V and 1 base at J, with 7 bases between the two ends. CDR1 is LNHDA, CDR2 SQIVND, per germline (reference sequence). The CDR3 is made up of 14 amino acids. CDR3 sequence: CASSIAIAQETQYF. The CDR3 DNA is TGTGCCAGTAGTATAGCGATAGCCCAAGAGACCCAGTACTTC.

This clone was counted between two and nine times. The rearrangement joins TRBV4-3 to TRBJ2-2; 13 bases are shared with TRBD2. CDR1 is LGHNA, CDR2 YSLEER, per germline. J was trimmed by 4 bases and V by 0 bases; bases with no gene match: 5. The CDR3 covers 18 residues. CDR3 DNA: TGCGCCAGCAGCCAAGATCGGCGACTAGCGGGAGGCACCGGGGAGCTGTTTTTT. Translating it yields CASSQDRRLAGGTGELFF.

This chain links TRBV4-3 with TRBJ1-5; 8 bases are a match to TRBD1. Looked up from germline, CDR1 is LGHNA and CDR2 is YSLEER. This CDR3 is 19 amino acids long. With 0 bases clipped from V and 0 bases from J, the junction kept 10 bases outside the gene matches. The CDR3 DNA reads as TGCGCCAGCAGCCAAGATAGGTGGGACAGGCTGGATAGCAATCAGCCCCAGCATTTT. Amino acid sequence: CASSQDRWDRLDSNQPQHF.

V usage is TRBV4-3 and J usage is TRBJ2-5; 11 bases map to TRBD1. Germline V gene data show CDR1 as LGHNA and CDR2 as YSLEER. The V gene end was trimmed by 3 bases and the J gene end by 4 bases; junction bases not matched to a gene: 4. The CDR3 sequence is 15 residues long. The CDR3 spells CASSQGTGGGETQYF. The CDR3, as DNA: TGCGCCAGCAGCCAGGGGACAGGGGGAGGAGAGACCCAGTACTTC.

This clone was counted a few times. This chain connects TRBV28 to TRBJ1-5; D is possibly TRBD1 (6 bases). Germline V gene sequence: CDR1 MDHEN, CDR2 SYDVKM. The CDR3 runs 13 residues. The V gene lost 3 bases and the J gene lost 5 bases, with 8 bases spanning the gap. CDR3 loop: CASSFPGDQPQHF. The CDR3 region has the DNA TGTGCCAGCAGTTTTCCAGGGGATCAGCCCCAGCATTTT.

Here the CDR3 reads CAGPREGAPSQGGANVLTF. DNA of the CDR3: TGTGCCGGCCCTAGAGAGGGGGCGCCGTCACAGGGTGGGGCCAACGTCCTGACTTTC. This sequence joins TRBV2 and TRBJ2-6; 7 bases fit TRBD1. Germline assignment: CDR1 SNHLY and CDR2 FYNNEI. V shed 11 bases and J 3 bases; nucleotides not matched to a gene: 22. This CDR3 region has 19 residues.

The chain recombines TRBV27 with TRBJ2-1; D is possibly TRBD1 (6 bases). CDR3 length equals 14 residues. Germline loops: CDR1 MNHEY, CDR2 SMNVEV (reference sequence). V lost 2 bases and J lost 5, with 10 bases in between. Here the CDR3 reads CASSLRGQNNEQFF. The CDR3 DNA reads as TGTGCCAGCAGTTTACGTGGACAGAACAATGAGCAGTTCTTC.